Each of the 14 T cell receptor beta chains below was sequenced from the same sample in a study of T cell repertoires in cytomegalovirus infection. TCRdb processed the reads anew with MiXCR; each CDR3 protein has one entry. The table has a few hundred thousand distinct CDR3 sequences, over 7.5% seen once; the top ten hold around 4.5%. The sequenced material came from PBMCs. All receptors derive from a human donor in good health (CMV status not recorded). Some clones in this sample may be carry-over from other donors' samples.

This clonotype has a count of ten or more. The rearrangement links TRBV2 to TRBJ1-1; no clear D. Germline V gene lookup returns CDR1 SNHLY and CDR2 FYNNEI. The CDR3 loop spans 15 amino acids. The V end lost 8 bases, the J end lost 2 bases, and 18 bases lay between the germline ends. The CDR3, as DNA: TGTGCCAGCCCCCTATATGGGGAGGTAAACACTGAAGCTTTCTTT. It encodes CASPLYGEVNTEAFF.

This clonotype was observed at least ten times. The V call is TRBV7-2, the J call TRBJ2-1, with D unclear. V lost 7 bases and J 5 bases, leaving 6 bases between the germline ends. Germline loops: CDR1 SGHTA, CDR2 FQGNSA. The CDR3 runs 11 residues. The CDR3 here is CASTPHNEQFF. The CDR3 DNA reads as TGTGCCAGCACCCCGCACAATGAGCAGTTCTTC. The full variable domain, completed using reference TRBV7-2 and TRBJ2-1, is GAGVSQSPSNKVTEKGKDVELRCDPISGHTALYWYRQSLGQGLEFLIYFQGNSAPDKSGLPSDRFSAERTGGSVSTLTIQRTQQEDSAVYLCASTPHNEQFFGPGTRLTVL.

The J gene is TRBJ2-5, the V gene TRBV7-2; 8 nucleotides match TRBD2. This CDR3 spans 14 amino acids. Germline V gives CDR1 SGHTA, CDR2 FQGNSA. V lost 6 bases and J lost 6; bases outside the gene matches: 9. The DNA for the CDR3 is TGTGCCAGCAGGACCAATAGCGGGGCGAAGACCCAGTACTTC. The encoded protein is CASRTNSGAKTQYF.

At least ten counts were recorded for this clonotype. The chain is built from TRBV27 and TRBJ1-2; D ambiguous. This CDR3 has 13 amino acids. The V end was cut by 5 bases, the J end by 2 bases, with 9 bases between. Germline CDR1 reads MNHEY; CDR2 reads SMNVEV (reference sequence). The CDR3 sequence: CASSPDGNYGYTF. The CDR3 bases are TGTGCCAGCAGTCCGGACGGCAACTATGGCTACACCTTC.

This clonotype was seen many times. J is TRBJ1-2 and V is TRBV6-1, with D unresolved. V lost 5 bases to trimming and J lost 1 base, with 8 bases between them. CDR1 is MNHNS and CDR2 is SASEGT in the germline V gene. CDR3 length equals 13 residues. CDR3 residues: CASSTTVNYGYTF. CDR3 coding DNA: TGTGCCAGCAGTACCACAGTTAACTATGGCTACACCTTC.

This clonotype has just a few counts. The chain combines TRBV28 with TRBJ2-1, with D possibly TRBD2 on 5 matching bases. Germline-derived CDR1 and CDR2 are MDHEN and SYDVKM. Trimming cost V 7 bases and J 10 bases, with 23 bases left between them. This CDR3 comprises 15 residues. Here the CDR3 reads CASTPPRQVTGEQFF. The CDR3 DNA reads TGTGCCAGCACCCCTCCCCGGCAGGTCACGGGGGAGCAGTTCTTC. The full variable domain, completed using reference TRBV28 and TRBJ2-1, is DVKVTQSSRYLVKRTGEKVFLECVQDMDHENMFWYRQDPGLGLRLIYFSYDVKMKEKGDIPEGYSVSREKKERFSLILESASTNQTSMYLCASTPPRQVTGEQFFGPGTRLTVL.

This clonotype was counted at least ten times. The gene calls are TRBV11-2 and TRBJ1-2; TRBD1 is a possible D gene (5 bases). V was cut by 5 bases and J by 5 bases, with 24 bases left in between. This CDR3 comprises 17 residues. In germline, CDR1 is SGHAT, CDR2 FQNNGV. The CDR3 loop reads CASSTNLGGRELYGYTF. DNA for the CDR3: TGTGCCAGCAGCACCAACCTAGGAGGCAGGGAGCTATATGGCTACACCTTC.

V usage is TRBV12-3 or TRBV12-4 and J usage is TRBJ1-6; D ambiguous. The CDR3 runs 14 residues. The V gene lost 3 bases and the J gene lost 6 bases, with 9 bases spanning the gap. The CDR3 DNA follows: TGTGCCAGCAGTTTGGTAGGGAGTAATTCACCCCTCCACTTT. This encodes CASSLVGSNSPLHF.

The chain combines TRBV4-1 with TRBJ2-3, with D perhaps matching TRBD1 (6 bases). The V end lost 4 bases, the J end lost 0 bases, and 11 bases lay between the germline ends. The CDR3 extends over 15 amino acids. Germline values: CDR1 MGHRA, CDR2 YSYEKL. The CDR3 DNA is TGCGCCAGCAGCCGATTGGACAGCAGCACAGATACGCAGTATTTT. This codes for CASSRLDSSTDTQYF.

This clonotype was seen repeatedly, ten times or more. The chain links TRBV7-2 to TRBJ1-1; a weak D match, TRBD1 (6 bases). The CDR3 is 14 amino acids. Germline V lookup: CDR1 SGHTA, CDR2 FQGNSA. Trimming removed 2 bases at V and 4 bases at J, with 11 bases between. The CDR3 region has the DNA TGTGCCAGCAGCTTAATGCAAGGGGGCACTGAAGCTTTCTTT. Encoded protein: CASSLMQGGTEAFF.

This clonotype came up many times. The chain has TRBV7-2 and TRBJ1-1; D is unclear. Germline values: CDR1 SGHTA, CDR2 FQGNSA. CDR3 size: 11 residues. Between the trimmed V and J ends, which lost 3 bases and 8 bases, there was a span of 7 bases. For the CDR3, the DNA is TGTGCCAGCAGCTTGAGACACGAAGCTTTCTTT. Its protein is CASSLRHEAFF. The variable domain in full, completed from reference TRBV7-2 and TRBJ1-1, reads GAGVSQSPSNKVTEKGKDVELRCDPISGHTALYWYRQSLGQGLEFLIYFQGNSAPDKSGLPSDRFSAERTGGSVSTLTIQRTQQEDSAVYLCASSLRHEAFFGQGTRLTVV.

The V gene is TRBV24-1, the J gene TRBJ2-4; maybe TRBD2 (5 bases). Germline CDR1 reads KGHDR; CDR2 reads SFDVKD. The germline V and J ends were trimmed by 6 bases and 9 bases, with 17 bases remaining between them. The CDR3 consists of 14 residues. The CDR3 sequence: CATSNSHGLGIQYF. Written as DNA, the CDR3 is TGTGCCACCAGTAATTCCCACGGACTCGGCATTCAGTACTTC.

In regard to this clonotype: This may be a read error, as it is one base from a much larger clone. The chain recombines TRBV7-2 with TRBJ2-3, with D tentatively TRBD1 (7 bases). Trimming pared 6 bases from V and 4 bases from J, leaving 17 bases between. The CDR3 has 15 amino acids. The germline V gene has CDR1 SGHTA and CDR2 FQGNSA. The DNA for the CDR3 is TGTGCCAGCAGAGAGGGGGCGGGGAGTTCAGATACGCAGTATTTT. Translation: CASREGAGSSDTQYF.

This clonotype was picked up many times. The chain has TRBV6-1 and TRBJ2-1, with D tentatively TRBD2 (6 bases). The V end lost 5 bases, the J end lost 9 bases, and 20 bases lay between the germline ends. The germline CDR1 and CDR2 sequences are MNHNS and SASEGT. This CDR3 is built from 15 residues. This chain's CDR3 is CASSPEGLGSSEQFF. Here the CDR3 DNA reads TGTGCCAGCAGTCCGGAGGGCTTAGGATCAAGTGAGCAGTTCTTC.